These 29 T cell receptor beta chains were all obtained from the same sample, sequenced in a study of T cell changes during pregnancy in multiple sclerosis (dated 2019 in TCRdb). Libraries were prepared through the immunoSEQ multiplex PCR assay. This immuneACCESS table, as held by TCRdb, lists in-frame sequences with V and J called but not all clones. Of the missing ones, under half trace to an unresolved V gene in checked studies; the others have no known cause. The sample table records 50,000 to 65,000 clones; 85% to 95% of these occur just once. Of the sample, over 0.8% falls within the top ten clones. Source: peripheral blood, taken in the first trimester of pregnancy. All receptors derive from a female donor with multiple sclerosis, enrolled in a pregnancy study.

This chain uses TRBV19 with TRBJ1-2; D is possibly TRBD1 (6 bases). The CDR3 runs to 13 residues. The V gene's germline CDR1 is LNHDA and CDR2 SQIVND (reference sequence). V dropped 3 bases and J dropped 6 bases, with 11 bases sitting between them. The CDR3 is CASSMGRGDGYTF. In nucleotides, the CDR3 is TGTGCCAGTAGTATGGGCAGGGGCGATGGCTACACCTTC.

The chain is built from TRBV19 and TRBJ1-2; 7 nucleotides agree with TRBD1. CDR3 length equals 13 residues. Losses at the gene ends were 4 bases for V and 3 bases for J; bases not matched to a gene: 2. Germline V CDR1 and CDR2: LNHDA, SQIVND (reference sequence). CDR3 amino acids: CASSNRGDYGYTF. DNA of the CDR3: TGTGCCAGTAGTAACAGGGGAGACTATGGCTACACCTTC.

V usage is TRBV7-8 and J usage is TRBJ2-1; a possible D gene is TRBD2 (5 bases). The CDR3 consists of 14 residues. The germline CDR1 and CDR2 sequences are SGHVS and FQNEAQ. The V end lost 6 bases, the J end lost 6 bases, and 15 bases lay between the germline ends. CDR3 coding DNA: TGTGCCAGCAGGGAGGTCCCTGGAGGCAATGAGCAGTTCTTC. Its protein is CASREVPGGNEQFF.

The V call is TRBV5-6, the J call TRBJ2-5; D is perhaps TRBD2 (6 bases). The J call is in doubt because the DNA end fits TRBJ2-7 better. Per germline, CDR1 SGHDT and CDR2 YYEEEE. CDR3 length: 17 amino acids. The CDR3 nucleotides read TGTGCCAGCAGCTTGGCCGGGGGACGGGATAGCTCCTACGAGCAGTACTTC. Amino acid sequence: CASSLAGGRDSSYEQYF.

This CDR3 is CASSSIRQGGNNEQFF. For the CDR3, the DNA is TGTGCCAGCAGCTCGATCAGACAGGGGGGTAACAATGAGCAGTTCTTC. The V gene is TRBV7-2, the J gene TRBJ2-1; 9 positions match TRBD1. Germline CDR1 SGHTA, CDR2 FQGNSA. With 4 bases clipped from V and 5 bases from J, the junction kept 9 bases outside the gene matches. The CDR3 is 16 amino acids.

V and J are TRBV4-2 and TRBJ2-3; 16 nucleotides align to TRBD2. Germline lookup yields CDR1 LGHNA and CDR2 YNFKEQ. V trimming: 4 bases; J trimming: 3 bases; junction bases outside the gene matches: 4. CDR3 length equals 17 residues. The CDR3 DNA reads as TGTGCCAGCAGCCTTGGGACTAGCGGGGGGGGGACAGATACGCAGTATTTT. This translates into CASSLGTSGGGTDTQYF.

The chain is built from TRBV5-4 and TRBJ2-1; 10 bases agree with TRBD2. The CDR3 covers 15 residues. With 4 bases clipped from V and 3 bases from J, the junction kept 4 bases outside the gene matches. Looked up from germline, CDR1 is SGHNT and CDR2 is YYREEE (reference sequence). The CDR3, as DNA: TGTGCCAGCAGCCCCACTAGCGGGGTCTACAATGAGCAGTTCTTC. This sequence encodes CASSPTSGVYNEQFF.

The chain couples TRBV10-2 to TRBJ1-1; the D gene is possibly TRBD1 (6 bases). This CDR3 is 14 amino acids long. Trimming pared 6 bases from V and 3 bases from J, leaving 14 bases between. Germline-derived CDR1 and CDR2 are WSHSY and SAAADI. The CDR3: CASRVTGMDTEAFF. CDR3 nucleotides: TGCGCCAGCAGGGTTACAGGGATGGACACTGAAGCTTTCTTT.

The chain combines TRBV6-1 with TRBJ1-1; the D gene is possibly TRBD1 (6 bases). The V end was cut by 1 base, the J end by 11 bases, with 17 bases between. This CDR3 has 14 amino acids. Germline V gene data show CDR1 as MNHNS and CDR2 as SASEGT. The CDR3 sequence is CASSEGAETGAAFF. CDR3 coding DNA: TGTGCCAGCAGTGAAGGGGCCGAGACAGGTGCGGCTTTCTTT.

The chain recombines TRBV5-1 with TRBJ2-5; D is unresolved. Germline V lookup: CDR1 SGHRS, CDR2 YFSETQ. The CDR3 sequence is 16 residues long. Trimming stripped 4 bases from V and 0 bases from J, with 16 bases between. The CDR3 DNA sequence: TGCGCCAGCAGCCCAACGGCAGGCTTGTACCAAGAGACCCAGTACTTC. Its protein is CASSPTAGLYQETQYF.

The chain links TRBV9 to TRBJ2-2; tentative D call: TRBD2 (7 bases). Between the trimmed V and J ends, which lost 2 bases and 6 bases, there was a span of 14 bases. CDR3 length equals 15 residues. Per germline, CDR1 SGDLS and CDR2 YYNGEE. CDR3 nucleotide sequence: TGTGCCAGCAGCGTTAGGGGGGGCGCGTCCGGGGAGCTGTTTTTT. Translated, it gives CASSVRGGASGELFF.

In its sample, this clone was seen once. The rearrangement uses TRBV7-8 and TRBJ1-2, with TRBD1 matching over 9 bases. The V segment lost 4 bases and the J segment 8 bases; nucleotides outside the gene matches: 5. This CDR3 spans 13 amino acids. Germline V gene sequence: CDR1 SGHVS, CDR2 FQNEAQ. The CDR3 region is CASSWGQGKGYTF. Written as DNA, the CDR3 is TGTGCCAGCAGCTGGGGACAGGGTAAAGGCTACACCTTC. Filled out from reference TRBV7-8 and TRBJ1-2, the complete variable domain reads GAGVSQSPRYKVAKRGQDVALRCDPISGHVSLFWYQQALGQGPEFLTYFQNEAQLDKSGLPSDRFFAERPEGSVSTLKIQRTQQEDSAVYLCASSWGQGKGYTFGSGTRLTVV.

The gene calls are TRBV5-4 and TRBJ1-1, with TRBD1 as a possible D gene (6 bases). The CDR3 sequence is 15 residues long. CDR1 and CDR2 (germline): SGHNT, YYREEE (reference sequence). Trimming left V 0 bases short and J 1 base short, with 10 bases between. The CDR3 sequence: CASSLVGGANTEAFF. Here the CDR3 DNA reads TGTGCCAGCAGCTTGGTTGGGGGCGCGAACACTGAAGCTTTCTTT.

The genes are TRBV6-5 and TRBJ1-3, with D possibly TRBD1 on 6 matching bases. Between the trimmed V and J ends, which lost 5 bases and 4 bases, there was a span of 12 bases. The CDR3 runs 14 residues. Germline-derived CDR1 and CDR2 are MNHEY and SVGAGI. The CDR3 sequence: CASSHRVRGNTIYF. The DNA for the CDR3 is TGTGCCAGCAGTCACAGGGTACGAGGAAACACCATATATTTT.

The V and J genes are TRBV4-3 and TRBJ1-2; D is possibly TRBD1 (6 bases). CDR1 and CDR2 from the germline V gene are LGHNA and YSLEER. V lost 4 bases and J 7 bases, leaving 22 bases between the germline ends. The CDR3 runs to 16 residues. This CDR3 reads CASSLGGGPTPGGYTF. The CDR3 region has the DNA TGCGCCAGCAGCCTCGGGGGGGGGCCCACACCGGGTGGCTACACCTTC.

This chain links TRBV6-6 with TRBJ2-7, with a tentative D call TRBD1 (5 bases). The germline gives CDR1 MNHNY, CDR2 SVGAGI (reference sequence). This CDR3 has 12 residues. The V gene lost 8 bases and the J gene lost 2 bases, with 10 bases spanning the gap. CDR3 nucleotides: TGTGCCAGCGCAGTCAGGGCCTACGAGCAGTACTTC. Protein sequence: CASAVRAYEQYF.

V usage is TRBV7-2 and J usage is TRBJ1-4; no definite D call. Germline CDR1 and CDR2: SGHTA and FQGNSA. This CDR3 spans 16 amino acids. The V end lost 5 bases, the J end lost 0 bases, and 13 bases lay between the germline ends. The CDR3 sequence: CASSIGSLTTNEKLFF. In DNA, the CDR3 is TGTGCCAGCAGCATCGGGTCCCTAACAACTAATGAAAAACTGTTTTTT. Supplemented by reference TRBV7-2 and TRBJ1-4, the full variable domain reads GAGVSQSPSNKVTEKGKDVELRCDPISGHTALYWYRQSLGQGLEFLIYFQGNSAPDKSGLPSDRFSAERTGGSVSTLTIQRTQQEDSAVYLCASSIGSLTTNEKLFFGSGTQLSVL.

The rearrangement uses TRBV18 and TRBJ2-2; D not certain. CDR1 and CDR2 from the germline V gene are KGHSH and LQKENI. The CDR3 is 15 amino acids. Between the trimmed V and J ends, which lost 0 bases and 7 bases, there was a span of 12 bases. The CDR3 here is CASSPPVGPYGELFF. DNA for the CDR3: TGTGCCAGCTCACCACCGGTTGGCCCTTACGGGGAGCTGTTTTTT.

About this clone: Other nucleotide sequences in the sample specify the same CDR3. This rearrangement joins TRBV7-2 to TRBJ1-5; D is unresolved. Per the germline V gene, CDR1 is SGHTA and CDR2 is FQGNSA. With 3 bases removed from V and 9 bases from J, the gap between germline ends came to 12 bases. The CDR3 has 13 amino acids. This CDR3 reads CASSLGGERPQHF. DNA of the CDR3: TGTGCCAGCAGCTTGGGCGGGGAACGGCCCCAGCATTTT.

As DNA, the CDR3 is TGTGCCAGCAGACGGGGGGGAAATCAGCCCCAGCATTTT. It encodes CASRRGGNQPQHF. The chain recombines TRBV7-9 with TRBJ1-5, with D perhaps matching TRBD1 (5 bases). There are 13 residues in the CDR3. The germline V and J ends were trimmed by 6 bases and 4 bases, with 10 bases remaining between them. Looked up from germline, CDR1 is SEHNR and CDR2 is FQNEAQ (reference sequence).

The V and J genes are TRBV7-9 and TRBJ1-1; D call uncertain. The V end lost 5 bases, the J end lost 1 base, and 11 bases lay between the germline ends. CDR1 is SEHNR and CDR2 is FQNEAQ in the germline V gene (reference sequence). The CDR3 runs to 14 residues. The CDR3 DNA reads TGTGCCAGCAGCCTAGGCGTCCCGAACACTGAAGCTTTCTTT. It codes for CASSLGVPNTEAFF.

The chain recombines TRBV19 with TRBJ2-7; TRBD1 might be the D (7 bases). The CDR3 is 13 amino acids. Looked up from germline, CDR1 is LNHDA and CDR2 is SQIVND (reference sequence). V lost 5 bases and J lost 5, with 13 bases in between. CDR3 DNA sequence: TGTGCCAGTAGTTGGAGGGGGCTGAACGAGCAGTACTTC. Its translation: CASSWRGLNEQYF.

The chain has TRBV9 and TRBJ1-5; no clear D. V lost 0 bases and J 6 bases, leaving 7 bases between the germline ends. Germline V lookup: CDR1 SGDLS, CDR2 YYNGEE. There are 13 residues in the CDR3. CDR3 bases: TGTGCCAGCAGCGTAGAATCGGGTCAGCCCCAGCATTTT. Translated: CASSVESGQPQHF.

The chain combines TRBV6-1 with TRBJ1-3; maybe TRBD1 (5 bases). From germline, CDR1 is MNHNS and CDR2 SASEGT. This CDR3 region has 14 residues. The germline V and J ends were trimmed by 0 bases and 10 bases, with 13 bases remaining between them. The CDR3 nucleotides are TGTGCCAGCAGTGAAGCCCTAGGCGGGGGAACCATATATTTT. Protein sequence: CASSEALGGGTIYF.

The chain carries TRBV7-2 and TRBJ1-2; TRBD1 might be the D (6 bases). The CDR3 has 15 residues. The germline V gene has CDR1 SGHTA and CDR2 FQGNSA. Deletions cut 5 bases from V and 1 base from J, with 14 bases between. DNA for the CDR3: TGTGCCAGCAGCGCTTCCGGGACATTTAACTATGGCTACACCTTC. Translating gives CASSASGTFNYGYTF.

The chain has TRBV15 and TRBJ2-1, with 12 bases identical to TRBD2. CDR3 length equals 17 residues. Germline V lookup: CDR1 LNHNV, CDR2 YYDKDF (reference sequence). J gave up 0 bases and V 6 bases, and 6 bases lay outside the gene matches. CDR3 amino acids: CATRFTSGGSSYNEQFF. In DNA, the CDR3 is TGTGCCACCAGATTCACTAGCGGGGGGAGCTCCTACAATGAGCAGTTCTTC.

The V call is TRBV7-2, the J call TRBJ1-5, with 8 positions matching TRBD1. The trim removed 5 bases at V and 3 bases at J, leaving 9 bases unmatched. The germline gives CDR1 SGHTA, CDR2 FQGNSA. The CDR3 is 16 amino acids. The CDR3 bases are TGTGCCAGCAGCCTCCACGGACAGGGCAACAATCAGCCCCAGCATTTT. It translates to CASSLHGQGNNQPQHF.

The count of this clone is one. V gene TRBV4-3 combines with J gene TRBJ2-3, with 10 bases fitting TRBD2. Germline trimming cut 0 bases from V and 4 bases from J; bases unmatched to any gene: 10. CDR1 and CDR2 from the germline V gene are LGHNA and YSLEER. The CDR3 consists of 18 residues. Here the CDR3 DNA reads TGCGCCAGCAGCCAAGACCCCAGCGGGGGGGCCCAGCCAGATACGCAGTATTTT. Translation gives CASSQDPSGGAQPDTQYF.

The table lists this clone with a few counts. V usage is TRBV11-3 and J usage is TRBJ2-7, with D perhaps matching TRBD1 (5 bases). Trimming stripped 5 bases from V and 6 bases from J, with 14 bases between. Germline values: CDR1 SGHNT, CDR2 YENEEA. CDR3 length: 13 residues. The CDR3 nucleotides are TGTGCCAGCAGCACCCGAAGGGGCAGCGAGCAGTACTTC. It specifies CASSTRRGSEQYF.